This paragraph reports one TCR beta chain. This record comes from a study of blood T cell repertoires in COVID-19. For the study at large: From T cells, B-cell-depleted T cells, or PBMCs came the material, which was cDNA or gDNA.

Germline V gene lookup returns CDR1 SGHKS and CDR2 YYEKEE (reference sequence). After removal of 0 bases from V and 6 bases from J, the junction contained 5 bases not matched to a gene. The CDR3 is 14 amino acids. Study processing details: Nucleated cell counts were estimated from reference gene primer amplification. Libraries were prepared by immunoSEQ multiplex PCR; TCRdb keeps only in-frame clonotypes and omits some of them. V, J and clone size were drawn from that table, and D and trimming were deduced from the DNA. Of around 120,000 clones listed, roughly 79% are singletons. This receptor was identified in a man between 65 and 79 years old with acute or convalescent COVID-19. The specimen was peripheral blood. The V and J genes are TRBV5-5 and TRBJ2-7; 8 bases align to TRBD2. The CDR3 DNA is TGTGCCAGCAGCTTGGTAACAGCGGGGGTCGAGCAGTACTTC. Translated: CASSLVTAGVEQYF.